The source of this TCR beta chain is a study of cytotoxic CD8 clonotypes in ibrutinib-treated CLL. Looking at the study overall: A median roughly twelve months of treatment, range 6 to 36, preceded the collection of response samples. Notes on the study in general: Timing of sampling differed between sustained-remission and progressing patients. While tracking circulating CD8+ T-cell counts, baseline clonality exceeded that of age-matched healthy donors. An increase in clonality occurred at ibrutinib response, followed by a return toward baseline at progression.

Clones were sequenced by immunoSEQ multiplex PCR, and TCRdb holds only the in-frame ones, with some missing. This table has 250,000 to 350,000 clones, approximately 79% appearing once. V was shortened by 4 bases and J by 7 bases, with 11 bases between the two germline ends. The CDR3 totals 13 residues. The germline V gene encodes CDR1 SGHTA and CDR2 FQGTGA. Notes on this clone: Its antigen is undetermined.

This clonotype originated in a human donor with chronic lymphocytic leukemia. The rearrangement joins TRBV7-3 to TRBJ2-4; TRBD1 might be the D (5 bases). This specimen was PBMCs, taken at disease progression, from a patient treated with ibrutinib. In DNA form, the CDR3 reads TGTGCCAGCAGCTCCCAGGGTGGGAACATTCAGTACTTC. This encodes CASSSQGGNIQYF.